These 2 T cell receptor beta chains share one sample of origin, sequenced in a study of shared clonotypes between healthy human individuals. Data came from immunoSEQ multiplex PCR; TCRdb stores just in-frame clones and leaves some out. The table lists around 980,000 clones, 78% of them singletons. The sequenced sample consisted of memory CD4+ T cells from PBMCs. Subset specified: CD45RA-negative fraction. The receptors shown here come from a man aged 18 to 29 in good health. Some clones in this sample may be carry-over from other donors' samples.

In DNA, the CDR3 is TGTGCCAGCCACCCGGGGGGGTGGGACGAGCAGTACTTC. This codes for CASHPGGWDEQYF. This chain links TRBV28 with TRBJ2-5, with 8 bases aligning to TRBD2. Matching the DNA end better, TRBJ2-7 makes the J call doubtful. Germline V CDR1 and CDR2: MDHEN, SYDVKM. CDR3 length: 13 amino acids.

The V gene is TRBV2, the J gene TRBJ1-5, with D unresolved. The CDR3 consists of 13 residues. V lost 5 bases, J lost 4 bases, and 9 bases lay in between. The V gene's germline CDR1 is SNHLY and CDR2 FYNNEI. CDR3 sequence: CASSPGPNQPQHF. The CDR3 DNA follows: TGTGCCAGCAGTCCTGGCCCGAATCAGCCCCAGCATTTT.